The clone carrying this T cell receptor beta chain showed up many times. The CDR3 extends over 15 amino acids. Trimming took 2 bases from V and 2 from J, leaving 13 bases between them. Germline V gives CDR1 SGHRS, CDR2 YFSETQ. The sample originates from a study of identical twins. TCRdb recomputed calls from the 5' RACE reads with MiXCR, one row per CDR3 protein. Altogether 200,000 to 250,000 distinct CDR3 sequences are present, 7.5% being singletons, with the ten largest covering roughly 2%. In addition, the sample was reused for a study of yellow fever vaccine responses in identical twins.

Specimen: memory (CD45RO+) T cells sorted from blood. The chain recombines TRBV5-1 with TRBJ1-2; D gene ambiguous. The TCR sequence derives from a woman aged 18-29 years in good health. The CDR3 protein is CASSFQVGSNYGYTF. DNA of the CDR3: TGCGCCAGCAGCTTCCAGGTCGGAAGCAACTATGGCTACACCTTC.